Shown below are 20 T cell receptor beta chains from a single sample sequenced in a study of T-cell memory formation after mild COVID-19. Using its own MiXCR run on the 5' RACE reads, TCRdb lists one record per CDR3 protein. The table includes approximately 400,000 distinct CDR3 sequences, roughly a quarter detected once. What was sequenced was PBMCs or a T cell subset sorted from them (not recorded which). The receptors shown here come from an adult woman who had mild COVID-19 (a few samples of this study predate the infection). Cell type and time point are not known.

The rearrangement joins TRBV5-1 to TRBJ1-5; 8 bases agree with TRBD1. CDR1 and CDR2 from the germline V gene are SGHRS and YFSETQ. The ends lost 1 base at V and 4 bases at J; junction bases unmatched: 4. This CDR3 has 15 residues. Here the CDR3 DNA reads TGCGCCAGCAGCTTGCAGGGGGCCCTGAATCAGCCCCAGCATTTT. This encodes CASSLQGALNQPQHF.

This clonotype was detected ten times or more. The chain uses TRBV5-1 and TRBJ2-5; 11 nucleotides line up with TRBD2. The V segment lost 0 bases and the J segment 2 bases; nucleotides outside the gene matches: 3. There are 16 residues in the CDR3. Germline V gene data show CDR1 as SGHRS and CDR2 as YFSETQ. CDR3 protein: CASSLVGLAAQETQYF. The CDR3 nucleotides are TGCGCCAGCAGCTTGGTGGGACTAGCGGCACAAGAGACCCAGTACTTC.

The V and J genes are TRBV27 and TRBJ2-7, with D unresolved. Germline-derived CDR1 and CDR2 are MNHEY and SMNVEV (reference sequence). This CDR3 is 15 amino acids long. V was trimmed by 5 bases and J by 3 bases, leaving 17 bases between them. The CDR3 nucleotides read TGTGCCAGCAGTCGTTTTAGATCCAGTGGCTACGAGCAGTACTTC. Its translation is CASSRFRSSGYEQYF.

The V call is TRBV7-6, the J call TRBJ2-5, with 8 bases aligning to TRBD1. From germline, CDR1 is SGHVS and CDR2 FNYEAQ. The CDR3 extends over 14 amino acids. Trimming cost V 4 bases and J 5 bases; bases outside gene matches: 6. The CDR3 loop reads CASSSRQGWETQYF. CDR3 sequence (DNA): TGTGCCAGCAGCTCGAGACAGGGGTGGGAGACCCAGTACTTC.

This clonotype has only a few counts. This chain joins TRBV12-3 or TRBV12-4 and TRBJ2-1; D might be TRBD1 (5 bases). There are 15 residues in the CDR3. The V end was cut by 5 bases, the J end by 0 bases, with 11 bases between. The CDR3 DNA reads TGTGCCAGCAGTCCTCACAGGAGCTCCTACAATGAGCAGTTCTTC. It encodes CASSPHRSSYNEQFF.

This clonotype was detected ten times or more. J is TRBJ1-2 and V is TRBV6-1, with 7 bases matching TRBD1. The V and J ends lost 5 bases and 6 bases, in that order; junction bases with no gene match: 3. Germline CDR1 and CDR2: MNHNS and SASEGT. The CDR3 is 12 residues long. CDR3 amino acids: CASSQGVNGYTF. The CDR3 DNA is TGTGCCAGCAGTCAGGGGGTGAATGGCTACACCTTC.

This clonotype was picked up a small number of times. J is TRBJ1-5 and V is TRBV4-1, with 9 bases aligning to TRBD1. The V and J ends lost 3 bases and 6 bases, in that order; junction bases with no gene match: 9. The CDR3 runs to 16 residues. Germline V gene sequence: CDR1 MGHRA, CDR2 YSYEKL. The CDR3 spells CASSQPGTGLRQPQHF. DNA for the CDR3: TGCGCCAGCAGCCAGCCGGGGACAGGGCTTCGTCAGCCCCAGCATTTT.

This clonotype was seen a handful of times. This sequence joins TRBV20-1 and TRBJ2-1; D is undetermined. The V gene lost 6 bases and the J gene lost 7 bases, with 10 bases spanning the gap. The CDR3 runs to 11 residues. Per the germline V gene, CDR1 is DFQATT and CDR2 is SNEGSKA (reference sequence). The CDR3 sequence is CSARRWNEQFF. As DNA, the CDR3 is TGCAGTGCCAGGCGTTGGAATGAGCAGTTCTTC.

The chain combines TRBV18 with TRBJ2-2, with 8 bases matching TRBD1. The germline gives CDR1 KGHSH, CDR2 LQKENI. CDR3 length: 15 residues. With V trimmed by 8 bases and J by 1 base, 6 bases remained unmatched. DNA for the CDR3: TGTGCCAGCGGGCCCGGACAGGGGAACACCGGGGAGCTGTTTTTT. The encoded protein is CASGPGQGNTGELFF.

This rearrangement joins TRBV7-9 to TRBJ1-1, with D perhaps TRBD1 (5 bases). Germline CDR1 and CDR2: SEHNR and FQNEAQ (reference sequence). V was pared by 0 bases and J by 1 base, with 15 bases between. CDR3 length: 17 amino acids. Here the CDR3 reads CASSLAAGRDQNTEAFF. As DNA, the CDR3 is TGTGCCAGCAGCTTAGCGGCAGGGAGGGACCAGAACACTGAAGCTTTCTTT.

The gene calls are TRBV4-1 and TRBJ2-1; tentatively, D is TRBD2 (5 bases). This CDR3 is 15 amino acids long. Germline V lookup: CDR1 MGHRA, CDR2 YSYEKL. Trimming took off 6 bases at V and 4 bases at J, with 16 bases between the two ends. The CDR3 nucleotides read TGCGCCAGCAGACTAGACTCGACGGATTACAATGAGCAGTTCTTC. It yields the protein CASRLDSTDYNEQFF.

The V gene is TRBV7-9, the J gene TRBJ1-4; the D gene is possibly TRBD1 (6 bases). CDR1 and CDR2 (germline): SEHNR, FQNEAQ (reference sequence). The ends were cut back, 0 bases at V and 8 bases at J, with 16 bases in the middle. This CDR3 is built from 16 residues. CDR3 region: CASSLASGQTKEKLFF. The CDR3 nucleotides are TGTGCCAGCAGCTTAGCATCAGGACAGACGAAAGAAAAACTGTTTTTT.

The J gene is TRBJ2-7, the V gene TRBV11-3; no firm D call. Between the trimmed V and J ends, which lost 2 bases and 0 bases, there was a span of 5 bases. Germline CDR1 and CDR2: SGHNT and YENEEA. CDR3 length equals 13 residues. CDR3 residues: CASSLYNSYEQYF. The CDR3 bases are TGTGCCAGCAGCTTATACAACTCCTACGAGCAGTACTTC. The whole variable domain, filled in from reference TRBV11-3 and TRBJ2-7, reads EAGVVQSPRYKIIEKKQPVAFWCNPISGHNTLYWYLQNLGQGPELLIRYENEEAVDDSQLPKDRFSAERLKGVDSTLKIQPAELGDSAVYLCASSLYNSYEQYFGPGTRLTVT.

V usage is TRBV9 and J usage is TRBJ2-2; the match to TRBD1 covers 10 bases. Germline lookup yields CDR1 SGDLS and CDR2 YYNGEE. CDR3 size: 16 residues. V gave up 3 bases and J gave up 7 bases; unmatched junction bases: 9. The CDR3 loop is CASSGRQGAKVGELFF. The DNA of the CDR3 is TGTGCCAGCAGCGGGAGACAGGGGGCAAAGGTCGGGGAGCTGTTTTTT.

V usage is TRBV10-3 and J usage is TRBJ1-4; unclear D gene. Germline assignment: CDR1 ENHRY and CDR2 SYGVKD. The V end was cut by 0 bases, the J end by 9 bases, with 8 bases between. The CDR3 contains 13 residues. CDR3 sequence reads: CAISESRGQKLFF. Here the CDR3 DNA reads TGTGCCATCAGTGAGTCTCGTGGGCAAAAACTGTTTTTT.

This clonotype was detected many times. The chain has TRBV7-6 and TRBJ2-1; 11 nucleotides line up with TRBD1. Germline V lookup: CDR1 SGHVS, CDR2 FNYEAQ. CDR3 length: 15 residues. V trimming: 3 bases; J trimming: 5 bases; junction bases outside the gene matches: 3. The CDR3 is CASSFGTGGNNEQFF. CDR3 nucleotide sequence: TGTGCCAGCAGCTTCGGGACAGGGGGTAACAATGAGCAGTTCTTC. The variable domain in full, completed from reference TRBV7-6 and TRBJ2-1, reads GAGVSQSPRYKVTKRGQDVALRCDPISGHVSLYWYRQALGQGPEFLTYFNYEAQQDKSGLPNDRFSAERPEGSISTLTIQRTEQRDSAMYRCASSFGTGGNNEQFFGPGTRLTVL.

J is TRBJ2-1 and V is TRBV27; 11 nucleotides match TRBD2. CDR1 MNHEY and CDR2 SMNVEV come from the germline V gene (reference sequence). This CDR3 comprises 16 residues. Trimming took 8 bases from V and 9 from J; bases not matched to a gene: 15. CDR3 sequence reads: CASWPIASGRTTEQFF. The CDR3, as DNA: TGTGCCAGCTGGCCGATCGCTAGCGGGAGGACTACTGAGCAGTTCTTC.

The chain employs TRBV28 and TRBJ2-5; perhaps TRBD1 as D (8 bases). The CDR3 is 15 residues long. The V end lost 3 bases, the J end lost 5 bases, and 16 bases lay between the germline ends. Looked up from germline, CDR1 is MDHEN and CDR2 is SYDVKM. The CDR3 nucleotides are TGTGCCAGCAGTTTTGCGCAACAGGGGGGGGAGACCCAGTACTTC. Translation gives CASSFAQQGGETQYF. The variable domain in full, with the rest retrieved from reference TRBV28 and TRBJ2-5, is DVKVTQSSRYLVKRTGEKVFLECVQDMDHENMFWYRQDPGLGLRLIYFSYDVKMKEKGDIPEGYSVSREKKERFSLILESASTNQTSMYLCASSFAQQGGETQYFGPGTRLLVL.

The V gene is TRBV5-1, the J gene TRBJ1-6; TRBD1 matches 9 bases. J was trimmed by 8 bases and V by 2 bases; bases with no gene match: 5. This CDR3 is 15 amino acids long. Per germline, CDR1 SGHRS and CDR2 YFSETQ. For the CDR3, the DNA is TGCGCCAGCAGCTTAACCGACAGGGGGTATTCACCCCTCCACTTT. It codes for CASSLTDRGYSPLHF.

The chain is built from TRBV6-5 and TRBJ1-1, with 8 bases matching TRBD1. Germline-derived CDR1 and CDR2 are MNHEY and SVGAGI. V lost 6 bases and J lost 6; bases outside the gene matches: 9. CDR3 length: 14 amino acids. For the CDR3, the DNA is TGTGCCAGCAGGGCCCCAGGGGGCAGGTCTGAAGCTTTCTTT. Amino acid sequence: CASRAPGGRSEAFF.